This T cell receptor (beta chain) was identified in a study of Graves' ophthalmopathy and Graves' hyperthyroidism. Study-wide findings and caveats: In blood appeared most of the expanded thyroid clonotypes whose frequency exceeded 0.001.

CDR1 KGHDR and CDR2 SFDVKD come from the germline V gene. The ends were cut back, 4 bases at V and 1 base at J, with 6 bases in the middle. The CDR3 is 13 residues long. The study enrolled ophthalmopathy donors with moderate-to-severe activity, CAS ≥3, NOSPECS ≥4 and duration under 3 months. Notes on this clonotype: The antigen is not known.

Amplified TCR beta CDR3 regions were obtained using RNA transcripts as template. HTBI-primed first-round RT-PCR preceded second-round multiplex PCR. From the multiplex PCR reads, TCRdb called clonotypes with MiXCR, one entry per CDR3 protein. The repertoire holds about 640,000 distinct CDR3 sequences, with 35% to 45% as singletons. This sequence was found in an adult man with Graves' ophthalmopathy. The chain uses TRBV24-1 and TRBJ2-5; D gene ambiguous. Sequences were obtained from peripheral blood. The CDR3 nucleotides read TGTGCCACCAGTGAGGCAGTCCAAGAGACCCAGTACTTC. Its protein is CATSEAVQETQYF.